The rows below give T cell receptor beta chains drawn from one sample of a study of cytomegalovirus exposure and HLA in healthy donors. The repertoire was sequenced with immunoSEQ multiplex PCR; TCRdb's copy has only in-frame clones and lacks some. The sample shows 70,000 or so clones, and over 4.5% sits with its ten largest clones. The specimen was PBMCs. Receptors were obtained from a man aged 40-50 years in good health and CMV-seronegative. Each CDR3 is given with its conserved first and last residue. The D gene is left open where the match is weak.

>TRBV28|TRBJ1-4|14|TRBD1
TGTGCCAGCAGTGCTACAGGGGGGGATGAAAAACTGTTTTTT
CASSATGGDEKLFF
>TRBV7-8|TRBJ2-3|17|-
TGTGCCAGCAGCCACTCGCAGGGATTAACTAGCACAGATACGCAGTATTTT
CASSHSQGLTSTDTQYF
>TRBV19|TRBJ2-1|16|TRBD2
TGTGCCAGTAGTCCCTCTTCTAGCGGCTATTACAATGAGCAGTTCTTC
CASSPSSSGYYNEQFF
>TRBV7-6|TRBJ2-4|19|-
TGTGCCAGCAGCTTACTACTCTCCTCTCCTCAAGTAGCCAAAAACATTCAGTACTTC
CASSLLLSSPQVAKNIQYF
>TRBV5-1|TRBJ2-3|14|-
TGCGCCAGCAGCTTGGGGGGCAGCACAGATACGCAGTATTTT
CASSLGGSTDTQYF
>TRBV18|TRBJ1-1|16|TRBD1
TGTGCCAGCTCACCCGTACCGCAACAGGGGGACACTGAAGCTTTCTTT
CASSPVPQQGDTEAFF
>TRBV2|TRBJ2-7|13|-
TGTGCCAGCACCCCATCCGCGTCCTACGAGCAGTACTTC
CASTPSASYEQYF
>TRBV2|TRBJ1-5|14|TRBD1
TGTGCCAGCAACGCCGGGACAGGGATCCAGCCCCAGCATTTT
CASNAGTGIQPQHF
>TRBV7-2|TRBJ1-4|15|-
TGTGCCAGCAGCCCCCGGGGGGCGGTAAGCGAAAAACTGTTTTTT
CASSPRGAVSEKLFF
>TRBV4-3|TRBJ2-2|18|-
TGCGCCAGCAGCCAAGATGTTAGGCACCACGGCGGGGCCGGGGAGCTGTTTTTT
CASSQDVRHHGGAGELFF
>TRBV6-1|TRBJ2-6|15|-
TGTGCCAGCAGTGAAGGCCTCACACTACGTCGCGTCCTGACTTTC
CASSEGLTLRRVLTF
>TRBV28|TRBJ1-1|12|-
TGTGCCAGCAAAGAAGCAGGGTGGCGTGCTTTCTTT
CASKEAGWRAFF
>TRBV6-4|TRBJ2-2|14|TRBD1
TGTGCCAGCAGTCGGGACAGGGTCACCGGGGAGCTGTTTTTT
CASSRDRVTGELFF
>TRBV6-6|TRBJ1-1|15|-
TGTGCCAGCAGTTACTCGGTGGCCTTAAGCACTGAAGCTTTCTTT
CASSYSVALSTEAFF
>TRBV19|TRBJ2-1|13|TRBD1
TGTGCCAGTCGCGACAGGGGGCGCGATGAGCAGTTCTTC
CASRDRGRDEQFF
>TRBV5-4|TRBJ2-7|14|-
TGTGCCAGCAGCGTTGGACGGGAATCCTACGAGCAGTACTTC
CASSVGRESYEQYF
>TRBV4-1|TRBJ2-1|15|TRBD2
TGCGCCAGCAGCCAAACGGGGGGGGCCTACAATGAGCAGTTCTTC
CASSQTGGAYNEQFF